This TCR beta chain was observed in a study of T cell repertoires in cytomegalovirus infection (dated by TCRdb to the late 2010s). In the study overall: The peptide stimulations were aimed at well-studied HLA-B-restricted epitopes as well as recently identified HLA-C-restricted CMV epitopes, whose presentation resists viral immunomodulation. Donor HLA type was relevant to the analysis, as public TCR beta signatures indicated carriage of CMV infection together with the matching HLA type. Overall study outcomes, separate from this receptor: Carriers of CMV infection plus the relevant HLA type were discriminated by the cumulative frequency of public TCR beta family members in the study cohort and in an independent roughly 340-donor cohort. In the ex vivo response, HLA-C-restricted CMV-specific TCR beta clonotypes were dominant, and in two of eight donors the single most frequent clonotype came from this HLA-C-restricted group.

The treatment or condition label for this specimen denotes: in vitro stimulation with specific CMV peptide epitopes to enrich CMV-specific T cells. Sequencing was carried out with an Illumina HiSeq 1500. TCRdb itself trimmed the public reads at Q25 with fastp, ran MiXCR and retained productive beta chains. Every entry covers one CDR3 protein and lists the most common genes and DNA from its rows. The sample table records hundreds of thousands of distinct CDR3 sequences; roughly 31% of these occur just once. The top ten clonotypes cover roughly 12% of the sample. Ten or more counts support this clonotype. Its antigen remains unidentified. It has no much larger one-base neighbor in the sample; base qualities were not kept. Relative to germline, V is 7 bases shorter and J is 3 bases shorter, with 15 bases between their ends. The CDR3 goes from the cysteine to the phenylalanine over 14 residues. The CDR3 DNA has 42 bases and is translated from base 1. From a lookup of the germline V gene, CDR1 and CDR2 are SNHLY and FYNNEI.

The rearrangement joined TRBV2 to TRBJ1-2; TRBD1 is a weak D gene call, 5 bases matching. The sample was cultured CD8+ T cells from PBMCs, taken from culture after CMV antigen stimulation. The TCR originated in a human donor in good health (CMV status not recorded). Some clones in this sample may be carry-over from other donors' samples. The nucleotides read TGTGCCAGCACCGGGGGGGGTCTCTACTATGGCTACACCTTC. Its protein reads: CASTGGGLYYGYTF. With all but the CDR3 taken from the reference TRBV2 and TRBJ1-2 genes, the full variable domain is: EPEVTQTPSHQVTQMGQEVILRCVPISNHLYFYWYRQILGQKVEFLVSFYNNEISEKSEIFDDQFSVERPDGSNFTLKIRSTKLEDSAMYFCASTGGGLYYGYTFGSGTRLTVV.